The entry that follows covers one T cell receptor beta chain sequence. The data belong to a study of blood T cells in healthy people across ages. PCR was performed a second time for about 7 to 12 cycles using a sample-barcoded 5' primer and a J-beta primer mix. A single record per CDR3 protein comes from TCRdb applying MiXCR to the 5' RACE reads. The sample contains some 1.5 million distinct CDR3 sequences, roughly 30% of which appear only once. The sequence was collected from a woman aged 30 to 39 in good health. Sequenced input: blood.

The CDR3 bases are TGTGCCAGCAGTGACGGCAGGGCCCGAGATACGCAGTATTTT. Its protein product is CASSDGRARDTQYF. This chain links TRBV6-4 with TRBJ2-3; a weak D match, TRBD1 (5 bases). This CDR3 region has 14 residues. Germline loops: CDR1 MRHNA, CDR2 SNTAGT. V was trimmed by 2 bases and J by 5 bases, leaving 11 bases between them.